The rows below give T cell receptor beta chains drawn from one sample of a study of regulatory T cells in long-lasting Graves disease. TCRdb re-derived calls from the multiplex PCR reads in MiXCR, one entry per CDR3 protein. The sample consists of about half a million distinct CDR3 sequences, approximately 12% of them appearing once. These same records also appear under a second study, on T cells in Graves' hyperthyroidism and ophthalmopathy.

Sample: peripheral blood mononuclear cells (PBMCs), taken at new diagnosis, from a patient treated with antithyroid drugs. These receptors were collected from a woman aged 25 to 45 with Graves disease. Both conserved end residues are part of each CDR3. The order of the fields is CDR3 protein, CDR3 DNA, clone size, J gene, D gene, V gene. The D gene is left open where the match is weak. Size values are once, few and many counts, or a class for expanded clones, and some rows have none.

CDR3 protein: CASSPHSGTPETQYF
CDR3 DNA: TGTGCCAGCAGCCCTCACTCCGGGACACCAGAGACCCAGTACTTC
clone size: many
J gene: TRBJ2-5
D gene: NA
V gene: TRBV3-1

CDR3 protein: CASSLDPVKGYTF
CDR3 DNA: TGTGCCAGCAGCTTGGACCCCGTTAAAGGCTACACCTTC
clone size: NA
J gene: TRBJ1-2
D gene: NA
V gene: TRBV7-2

CDR3 protein: CASSYAGDNGDTQYF
CDR3 DNA: TGTGCCAGCAGTTACGCCGGCGATAATGGGGATACGCAGTATTTT
clone size: few
J gene: TRBJ2-3
D gene: NA
V gene: TRBV6-9

CDR3 protein: CASSLRGGGSSYNEQFF
CDR3 DNA: TGTGCCAGCAGCTTAAGAGGGGGCGGGAGCTCCTACAATGAGCAGTTCTTC
clone size: many
J gene: TRBJ2-1
D gene: NA
V gene: TRBV7-3

CDR3 protein: CASSLSGTSGETQYF
CDR3 DNA: TGTGCCAGCAGCCTCTCCGGGACTAGCGGGGAGACCCAGTACTTC
clone size: many
J gene: TRBJ2-5
D gene: TRBD2
V gene: TRBV6-1

CDR3 protein: CASRGGASVNTEAFF
CDR3 DNA: TGTGCCAGCAGGGGGGGGGCGAGTGTGAACACTGAAGCTTTCTTT
clone size: NA
J gene: TRBJ1-1
D gene: NA
V gene: TRBV7-9

CDR3 protein: CASSIMGGDFSYEQYF
CDR3 DNA: TGTGCCAGTAGTATAATGGGAGGGGACTTCTCCTACGAGCAGTACTTC
clone size: few
J gene: TRBJ2-7
D gene: TRBD2
V gene: TRBV19

CDR3 protein: CASSVDGSMETQYF
CDR3 DNA: TGTGCCAGCAGCGTAGACGGCTCAATGGAGACCCAGTACTTC
clone size: many
J gene: TRBJ2-5
D gene: NA
V gene: TRBV9

CDR3 protein: CASSRVPGTGNYEQYF
CDR3 DNA: TGTGCCAGCAGTCGCGTACCCGGGACAGGGAACTACGAGCAGTACTTC
clone size: many
J gene: TRBJ2-7
D gene: TRBD1
V gene: TRBV28

CDR3 protein: CASSSGLAGSADTQYF
CDR3 DNA: TGTGCCAGCAGTTCCGGACTAGCGGGATCCGCAGATACGCAGTATTTT
clone size: many
J gene: TRBJ2-3
D gene: TRBD2
V gene: TRBV28

CDR3 protein: CAWRRMGTDTQYF
CDR3 DNA: TGTGCCTGGAGACGGATGGGCACAGATACGCAGTATTTT
clone size: many
J gene: TRBJ2-3
D gene: NA
V gene: TRBV30

CDR3 protein: CATAGIGETQYF
CDR3 DNA: TGTGCCACCGCAGGGATAGGAGAGACCCAGTACTTC
clone size: many
J gene: TRBJ2-5
D gene: NA
V gene: TRBV27

CDR3 protein: CAISEYGTGSYEQYF
CDR3 DNA: TGTGCCATCAGTGAGTATGGGACGGGCTCCTACGAGCAGTACTTC
clone size: few
J gene: TRBJ2-7
D gene: NA
V gene: TRBV10-3